The source of this T cell receptor (beta chain) is a study of beta chain features in type 1 diabetes. Study-wide context: About 110,000,000 sorted cells were examined across all samples. General observations from the study: The naive, central memory and Treg TCRB repertoires showed an apparent similarity that was greater among patients than among healthy donors.

Sequencing targeted expressed TCRB transcripts, as all isolated RNA had been reverse transcribed. Measured with immunoSEQ multiplex PCR; TCRdb has only the in-frame clones, and not every one. Of some 240,000 clones detected, approximately 11% appear once; the ten largest clones hold less than 1.5%. A word on this clone: The antigen is not known.

V lost 5 bases and J 4 bases, leaving 25 bases between the germline ends. The CDR3 covers 18 residues. CDR1 and CDR2 from the germline V gene are SEHNR and FQNEAQ (reference sequence). This receptor was taken from a man aged 18-30 years in good health. The chain joins TRBV7-9 to TRBJ2-3; D gene uncertain. Material for sequencing was central memory CD4+ T cells from blood. The CDR3 nucleotides are TGTGCCAGCAGCCCTCACTTCTGGTGGGAAGCCGTGGCAGATACGCAGTATTTT. Protein sequence: CASSPHFWWEAVADTQYF.